The rows below give T cell receptor beta chains drawn from one sample of a study of human T cells and chemical hapten exposure. Each CDR3 protein gets one entry after TCRdb re-called the RACE reads with MiXCR. The sample has around 34,000 distinct CDR3 sequences; just under 6.5% are singletons. Source: whole blood, taken in connection with sensitization to the hapten diphenylcyclopropenone (DPC). The source of these receptors is a woman aged 30 to 39 with alopecia areata. Some clones in this sample may be carry-over from other donors' samples. CDR3s include the opening cysteine and the closing phenylalanine or tryptophan. Each record gives: V gene, clone size, D gene, J gene, CDR3 DNA, CDR3 protein. The D gene is left open where the match is weak. Size values are once, few and many counts, or a class for expanded clones, and some rows have none.

>TRBV20-1|many|TRBD1|TRBJ2-7
TGCAGTGCTAGAGATTCCCATCTGACAGGGGCCTACGAGCAGTACTTC
CSARDSHLTGAYEQYF
>TRBV5-6|few|NA|TRBJ2-4
TGTGCCAGCAGCTACACCGGAGGCAAAAACATTCAGTACTTC
CASSYTGGKNIQYF
>TRBV15|many|NA|TRBJ2-7
TGTGCCACCAGCAGAGATTGGGGGTCCGGGAACGAGCAGTACTTC
CATSRDWGSGNEQYF
>TRBV12-3/TRBV12-4|NA|NA|TRBJ2-7
TGTGCCAGCAGTCCTTACAGGGTTACCTTCTACGAGCAGTACTTC
CASSPYRVTFYEQYF
>TRBV2|many|TRBD1|TRBJ1-5
TGTGCCAGCAGTGAAGAGACAGGGGGCAATCAGCCCCAGCATTTT
CASSEETGGNQPQHF
>TRBV7-2|NA|TRBD1|TRBJ2-3
TGTGCCAGCAGCTCCAACCGGGACAGGGCTCAGTATACGCAGTATTTT
CASSSNRDRAQYTQYF
>TRBV5-1|many|TRBD1|TRBJ2-7
TGCGCCAGCAGCTTGAATCCCGGGACAGAGTACGAGCAGTACTTC
CASSLNPGTEYEQYF
>TRBV28|many|TRBD1|TRBJ2-3
TGTGCCAGCAGAGGGGGGACAGGGGGGAACCGGGGCACAGATACGCAGTATTTT
CASRGGTGGNRGTDTQYF
>TRBV12-3/TRBV12-4|many|NA|TRBJ1-5
TGTGCCAGCAGCCATGACCCGACCGGGCCCCAGCATTTT
CASSHDPTGPQHF
>TRBV13|NA|NA|TRBJ2-7
TGTGCCAGCCGTTTGGGGGGGGCGTCCTACGAGCAGTACTTC
CASRLGGASYEQYF
>TRBV11-2|many|TRBD1|TRBJ1-1
TGTGCCAGCAGCTTAGGGGGACAGACGGCTTTCTTT
CASSLGGQTAFF
>TRBV4-3|many|TRBD2|TRBJ2-1
TGCGCCAGCAGCCAGGGCCTAGCGGGGGCCTACAATGAGCAGTTCTTC
CASSQGLAGAYNEQFF
>TRBV11-2|many|NA|TRBJ2-7
TGTGCCAGCAGCTTGGGCCGTTCCTACGAGCAGTACTTC
CASSLGRSYEQYF
>TRBV28|many|NA|TRBJ1-4
TGTGCCAGCAGTCCACGGAGTCCAACTAATGAAAAACTGTTTTTT
CASSPRSPTNEKLFF
>TRBV12-3/TRBV12-4|many|TRBD1|TRBJ1-5
TGTGCCAGCAGTTCCCCGCAGGGGGCTTATAGCAATCAGCCCCAGCATTTT
CASSSPQGAYSNQPQHF
>TRBV12-3/TRBV12-4|once|NA|TRBJ1-6
TGTGCCAGCAGTAGGGACGGATGGAATTCACCCCTCCACTTT
CASSRDGWNSPLHF
>TRBV29-1|many|NA|TRBJ1-1
TGCAGCGTTCCGGGACGAAGACGTGAAGCTTTCTTT
CSVPGRRREAFF
>TRBV9|many|NA|TRBJ2-3
TGTGCCAGCAGCGTAGAGGGCTCCACAGATACGCAGTATTTT
CASSVEGSTDTQYF
>TRBV5-4|NA|NA|TRBJ2-6
TGTGCCAGCAGTGCCGACCCTGGGGCCAACGTCCTGACTTTC
CASSADPGANVLTF
>TRBV9|NA|TRBD1|TRBJ2-1
TGTGCCAGCACCGCCGACAGGGGGCTTTTCAATGAGCAGTTCTTC
CASTADRGLFNEQFF
>TRBV16|few|TRBD1|TRBJ1-1
TGTGCCAGCAACAACAAGATCGGGGGACAGAAGAACACTGAAGCTTTCTTT
CASNNKIGGQKNTEAFF
>TRBV2|few|TRBD1|TRBJ1-2
TGTGCCAGCAGTGCACAGGGACAGCATGGCTACACCTTC
CASSAQGQHGYTF
>TRBV20-1|NA|NA|TRBJ2-5
TGCAGTGCAAAGGCGCGGGTCGGGCTACTCCAAGAGACCCAGTACTTC
CSAKARVGLLQETQYF
>TRBV5-1|few|TRBD1|TRBJ1-1
TGCGCCAGCAGCTTCTCCGGGACAGGGGGAACTGAAGCTTTCTTT
CASSFSGTGGTEAFF
>TRBV28|many|TRBD1|TRBJ1-5
TGTGCCAGTGTGGGGACAGGCAATCAGCCCCAGCATTTT
CASVGTGNQPQHF
>TRBV20-1|NA|NA|TRBJ1-6
TGCAGTGCTAGAAGTGCAGGGAGTAATTCACCCCTCCACTTT
CSARSAGSNSPLHF
>TRBV12-3/TRBV12-4|few|NA|TRBJ2-1
TGTGCCAGCAGTTTCTTGCCTAGGGTTGAGCAGTTCTTC
CASSFLPRVEQFF
>TRBV28|NA|NA|TRBJ2-3
TGTGCCAGCAGTTTATTGGGGGATACGCAGTATTTT
CASSLLGDTQYF
>TRBV5-1|few|NA|TRBJ2-5
TGCGCCAGCAGCTTGACGACGGCCGCAGAGACCCAGTACTTC
CASSLTTAAETQYF
>TRBV5-6|medium-sized|TRBD1|TRBJ2-7
TGTGCCAGCAGCTCTTTGAGACAGGGGGTCTACGAGCAGTACTTC
CASSSLRQGVYEQYF
>TRBV19|few|NA|TRBJ2-4
TGTGCCAGTAGTATAGGTCGCAGACAGCTAGCCAAAAACATTCAGTACTTC
CASSIGRRQLAKNIQYF
>TRBV27|few|NA|TRBJ2-4
TGTGCCAGCAGTTTACAGGGCCCGGCCAAAAACATTCAGTACTTC
CASSLQGPAKNIQYF
>TRBV20-1|once|NA|TRBJ2-1
TGCAGTGCTAGAGATTCGGTCCTAGCTGGCTACAATGAGCAGTTCTTC
CSARDSVLAGYNEQFF
>TRBV28|few|NA|TRBJ2-1
TGTGCCAGCTCAGTAGGCGATAGCTCCTACAATGAGCAGTTCTTC
CASSVGDSSYNEQFF
>TRBV6-2/TRBV6-3|few|TRBD2|TRBJ2-2
TGTGCCAGCAGCTCACTAGCGGGGGGCGACACCGGGGAGCTGTTTTTT
CASSSLAGGDTGELFF
>TRBV30|NA|TRBD2|TRBJ2-1
TGTGCCTGGAGGGAGAGCGGGGGGAGGGGTGAGCAGTTCTTC
CAWRESGGRGEQFF
>TRBV11-2|many|NA|TRBJ2-7
TGTGCCAGCAGCTTAGAGGTGCGCGAGCAGTACTTC
CASSLEVREQYF
>TRBV12-3/TRBV12-4|few|NA|TRBJ2-4
TGTGCCAGCAGTTTTATTCAAAACATTCAGTACTTC
CASSFIQNIQYF
>TRBV4-3|many|TRBD1|TRBJ1-1
TGCGCCAGCAGCCAAGTAGGTGGACAGGGGATAAGGAACACTGAAGCTTTCTTT
CASSQVGGQGIRNTEAFF
>TRBV18|few|TRBD2|TRBJ2-7
TGTGCCAGCTCATCTCCTGGACTAGCGGGGGGAGATGAGCAGTACTTC
CASSSPGLAGGDEQYF
>TRBV12-3/TRBV12-4|NA|NA|TRBJ1-5
TGTGCCAGCAGCCAGACCGGGACCCCTACCGTTCCCCAGCATTTT
CASSQTGTPTVPQHF
>TRBV3-1|NA|NA|TRBJ2-7
TGTGCCAGCAGCCCCCAGAAATCGACATACCTCTACGAGCAGTACTTC
CASSPQKSTYLYEQYF
>TRBV2|NA|NA|TRBJ1-5
TGTGCCAGCAGTCAGTGGGGTAGCAATCAGCCCCAGCATTTT
CASSQWGSNQPQHF
>TRBV7-9|many|NA|TRBJ2-3
TGTGCCAGCAGCTTAGTCGAGGACACAGATACGCAGTATTTT
CASSLVEDTDTQYF
>TRBV10-2|NA|NA|TRBJ2-2
TGCGCCAGCAGTAGGGCACTCCCGACTATGAACACCGGGGAGCTGTTTTTT
CASSRALPTMNTGELFF
>TRBV12-3/TRBV12-4|many|TRBD1|TRBJ1-2
TGTGCCAGCAGTTACCAGGGGGCTTCTTCCTATGGCTACACCTTC
CASSYQGASSYGYTF
>TRBV20-1|many|NA|TRBJ2-3
TGCAGTGCTAGAGATTCCCTTCTAGCGACGGCAGATACGCAGTATTTT
CSARDSLLATADTQYF
>TRBV24-1|many|TRBD1|TRBJ2-1
TGTGCCACCAGCTTAGGGGGCACTGAGCAGTTCTTC
CATSLGGTEQFF
>TRBV27|NA|TRBD1|TRBJ1-2
TGTGCCAGCAGCCCGGGACAGGCGGGCGGCTACACCTTC
CASSPGQAGGYTF
>TRBV5-1|few|NA|TRBJ1-1
TGCGCCAGCAACCAAGAGGGGACGAACACTGAAGCTTTCTTT
CASNQEGTNTEAFF
>TRBV3-1|many|TRBD1|TRBJ2-7
TGTGCCAGCAGTCCGGGACAGACTTACGAGCAGTACTTC
CASSPGQTYEQYF
>TRBV20-1|many|NA|TRBJ1-2
TGCAGTGCTAGAGATAGTTCAGGACAGACCTACTATGGCTACACCTTC
CSARDSSGQTYYGYTF
>TRBV12-3/TRBV12-4|many|NA|TRBJ2-7
TGTGCCACCTGCAGGGGAAGGCAGGACGAGCAGTACTTC
CATCRGRQDEQYF
>TRBV4-2|few|NA|TRBJ2-2
TGTGCCAGCAGCCCAGACTCGAACACCGGGGAGCTGTTTTTT
CASSPDSNTGELFF
>TRBV11-3|NA|NA|TRBJ1-5
TGTGCCAGCAGCTCCGATCAGCCCCAGCATTTT
CASSSDQPQHF
>TRBV24-1|many|NA|TRBJ2-3
TGTGCCACCAGTGATTTACGATACACAGATACGCAGTATTTT
CATSDLRYTDTQYF
>TRBV20-1|many|NA|TRBJ2-7
TGCAGTGCTAGCGACCGCTACGAGCAGTACTTC
CSASDRYEQYF
>TRBV20-1|NA|NA|TRBJ1-2
TGCAGTGCTAGAGATCAGACAACTAACTATGGCTACACCTTC
CSARDQTTNYGYTF
>TRBV20-1|few|NA|TRBJ1-5
TGCAGTGCTAGGAGCGGACGGGGGGGGAGCAATCAGCCCCAGCATTTT
CSARSGRGGSNQPQHF